A single sample gave rise to the 17 T cell receptor beta chains below, sequenced in a study of blood T cell repertoires in COVID-19. Here immunoSEQ multiplex PCR was the method, and the copy in TCRdb shows in-frame clones only, minus some. Among over 55,000 clones listed, 85% to 90% were seen once. The sequenced sample was peripheral blood. Every receptor here comes from a man aged 50-60 years with active COVID-19.

The chain carries TRBV6-2 or TRBV6-3 and TRBJ1-1, with 9 positions matching TRBD1. From germline, CDR1 is MNHEY and CDR2 SVGEGT. The CDR3 runs to 16 residues. With 2 bases clipped from V and 3 bases from J, the junction kept 7 bases outside the gene matches. The CDR3 bases are TGTGCCAGCAGTTACCCGACAGGGGGTGCGGACACTGAAGCTTTCTTT. This encodes CASSYPTGGADTEAFF.

The gene calls are TRBV7-9 and TRBJ1-3; maybe TRBD1 (5 bases). V was pared by 2 bases and J by 3 bases, with 8 bases between. The CDR3 sequence is 14 residues long. Germline lookup yields CDR1 SEHNR and CDR2 FQNEAQ (reference sequence). The CDR3 loop reads CASSLMTVGNTIYF. The CDR3 DNA follows: TGTGCCAGCAGCTTAATGACAGTTGGAAACACCATATATTTT.

The rearrangement links TRBV6-2 or TRBV6-3 to TRBJ1-1; unclear D gene. The CDR3 covers 13 residues. V lost 4 bases to trimming and J lost 1 base, with 7 bases between them. Germline V gene lookup returns CDR1 MNHEY and CDR2 SVGEGT. In DNA form, the CDR3 reads TGTGCCAGCAGTTCGAGGGAGAACACTGAAGCTTTCTTT. Protein sequence: CASSSRENTEAFF.

This rearrangement joins TRBV28 to TRBJ2-6; D is perhaps TRBD1 (5 bases). The CDR3 has 15 amino acids. The V gene lost 5 bases and the J gene lost 4 bases, with 12 bases spanning the gap. CDR1 MDHEN and CDR2 SYDVKM come from the germline V gene. The CDR3 coding sequence is TGTGCCAGCAGTCAAGGGGCTGCCGGGGCCAACGTCCTGACTTTC. It specifies CASSQGAAGANVLTF. Using reference TRBV28 and TRBJ2-6 for the parts outside the CDR3, the full variable domain is DVKVTQSSRYLVKRTGEKVFLECVQDMDHENMFWYRQDPGLGLRLIYFSYDVKMKEKGDIPEGYSVSREKKERFSLILESASTNQTSMYLCASSQGAAGANVLTFGAGSRLTVL.

V and J are TRBV19 and TRBJ2-1, with D unclear. Germline CDR1 reads LNHDA; CDR2 reads SQIVND (reference sequence). The V end was cut by 7 bases, the J end by 0 bases, with 10 bases between. CDR3 length equals 14 residues. CDR3 sequence (DNA): TGTGCCAGTATCGACTCGAGCTCCTACAATGAGCAGTTCTTC. Protein product: CASIDSSSYNEQFF.

This clone was recorded many times. The chain employs TRBV7-3 and TRBJ2-7, with D hard to call. There are 13 residues in the CDR3. V gave up 1 base and J gave up 7 bases, with 11 bases separating them. CDR1 is SGHTA, CDR2 FQGTGA, per germline. CDR3 coding DNA: TGTGCCAGCAGCTTAAGTCCTACTTCGGAGCAGTACTTC. Its protein product is CASSLSPTSEQYF.

The gene calls are TRBV28 and TRBJ2-7, with TRBD1 as a possible D gene (5 bases). This CDR3 has 14 amino acids. Per the germline V gene, CDR1 is MDHEN and CDR2 is SYDVKM. Deletions cut 3 bases from V and 2 bases from J, with 11 bases between. The CDR3: CASSFRGNTYEQYF. CDR3 DNA: TGTGCCAGCAGTTTTAGGGGAAACACCTACGAGCAGTACTTC.

The chain joins TRBV5-6 to TRBJ2-5, with D hard to call. Germline assignment: CDR1 SGHDT and CDR2 YYEEEE. Trimming removed 0 bases from V and 0 bases from J, with 12 bases in between. CDR3 length equals 16 residues. CDR3 sequence: CASSLGELKYQETQYF. Written as DNA, the CDR3 is TGTGCCAGCAGCTTGGGAGAATTAAAGTACCAAGAGACCCAGTACTTC.

This clone turned up a few times. This chain joins TRBV11-2 and TRBJ2-2; D is uncertain. The germline gives CDR1 SGHAT, CDR2 FQNNGV. The CDR3 has 14 residues. V lost 2 bases, J lost 5 bases, and 9 bases lay in between. The CDR3 DNA sequence: TGTGCCAGCAGCTTAATTCGGTGGACCGGGGAGCTGTTTTTT. Translating gives CASSLIRWTGELFF.

The V gene is TRBV5-5, the J gene TRBJ1-6; 9 nucleotides align to TRBD1. The CDR3 contains 15 residues. The J segment lost 10 bases and the V segment lost 0 bases, leaving 5 bases of the junction unmatched. Looked up from germline, CDR1 is SGHKS and CDR2 is YYEKEE (reference sequence). The CDR3 protein is CASSLDGTGRSPLHF. In nucleotides, the CDR3 is TGTGCCAGCAGCTTGGATGGGACAGGGCGCTCACCCCTCCACTTT.

The V and J genes are TRBV11-3 and TRBJ2-3; D possibly corresponds to TRBD1 (7 bases). The CDR3 is 15 residues long. Germline assignment: CDR1 SGHNT and CDR2 YENEEA. Deletions cut 7 bases from V and 4 bases from J, with 18 bases between. In DNA form, the CDR3 reads TGTGCCAGCACCCCCCCCGCAGGGGGGTCAGATACGCAGTATTTT. Translation: CASTPPAGGSDTQYF.

This chain joins TRBV6-5 and TRBJ1-2; D is unresolved. Looked up from germline, CDR1 is MNHEY and CDR2 is SVGAGI. This CDR3 has 13 residues. V was shortened by 0 bases and J by 5 bases, with 7 bases between the two germline ends. The CDR3: CASSYSRLYGYTF. For the CDR3, the DNA is TGTGCCAGCAGTTACTCGAGACTATATGGCTACACCTTC.

The chain combines TRBV6-5 with TRBJ1-5, with TRBD1 matching 8 bases. The V gene's germline CDR1 is MNHEY and CDR2 SVGAGI. Unmatched junction bases numbered 6, after V lost 4 bases and J lost 1 base. This CDR3 comprises 16 residues. Written as DNA, the CDR3 is TGTGCCAGCAGTTCCAGGGGGCAGTGGAGCAATCAGCCCCAGCATTTT. Its protein is CASSSRGQWSNQPQHF.

The rearrangement links TRBV9 to TRBJ2-2; the match to TRBD1 covers 7 bases. Germline CDR1 SGDLS, CDR2 YYNGEE. After removal of 4 bases from V and 3 bases from J, the junction contained 3 bases not matched to a gene. This CDR3 region has 14 residues. As DNA, the CDR3 is TGTGCCAGCAGCAGGGGACAGCACACCGGGGAGCTGTTTTTT. It translates to CASSRGQHTGELFF.

The genes are TRBV3-1 (or the pseudogene TRBV3-2) and TRBJ2-5, with D tentatively TRBD1 (6 bases). The CDR3 is made up of 13 amino acids. Between the trimmed V and J ends, which lost 3 bases and 7 bases, there was a span of 12 bases. CDR1 is LGHDT, CDR2 YNNKEL, per germline (reference sequence). CDR3 residues: CASSQSTGGTQYF. DNA for the CDR3: TGTGCCAGCAGCCAGTCGACAGGCGGGACCCAGTACTTC.

The chain has TRBV10-3 and TRBJ1-1; D might be TRBD1 (5 bases). The CDR3 consists of 13 residues. Looked up from germline, CDR1 is ENHRY and CDR2 is SYGVKD. V shed 3 bases and J shed 5 bases, with 10 bases lying between them. The CDR3 bases are TGTGCCATCAGTGACAGGGATTGGACTGAAGCTTTCTTT. Translating it yields CAISDRDWTEAFF.

The rearrangement joins TRBV6-5 to TRBJ1-1, with TRBD1 as a possible D gene (5 bases). The CDR3 runs to 11 residues. V was pared by 7 bases and J by 8 bases, with 11 bases between. Germline V gene sequence: CDR1 MNHEY, CDR2 SVGAGI. In nucleotides, the CDR3 is TGTGCCAGCACTAACGGGGGGGAAGCTTTCTTT. Translation: CASTNGGEAFF.